The subject of this entry is one T cell receptor beta chain. This table comes from immunoSEQ multiplex PCR, and its TCRdb copy is limited to in-frame clones, with some not included. The table includes roughly 15,000 clones, approximately 86% detected once. This specimen comes from a study of technical replicates of blood from a few donors. The germline CDR1 and CDR2 sequences are SQVTM and ANQGSEA. The CDR3 runs to 15 residues. V lost 6 bases and J lost 3, with 17 bases in between. The sample taken for sequencing was PBMCs. The chain uses TRBV29-1 and TRBJ2-2, with D possibly being TRBD2 (6 bases). This TCR was sampled from a human donor in good health. CDR3 DNA sequence: TGCAGCGTAAGGCAACATTGGGGGGACACCGGGGAGCTGTTTTTT. It encodes CSVRQHWGDTGELFF.